These 31 T cell receptor beta chains were sequenced from one sample in a study of T cells after yellow fever vaccination. Via MiXCR, TCRdb re-called the 5' RACE reads, giving one row per CDR3 protein. The sample lists 95,000 to 150,000 distinct CDR3 sequences, about 7.4% seen once, with just under 2.5% in the top ten. This sample comprised CD4+ T cells sorted from PBMCs, obtained 10 days after the first yellow fever vaccination. These receptor sequences come from a man aged 18 to 30 who received the YFV17D yellow fever vaccine.

This chain joins TRBV5-1 and TRBJ1-6, with D unclear. Germline V gives CDR1 SGHRS, CDR2 YFSETQ. The CDR3 extends over 13 amino acids. Trimming cost V 2 bases and J 8 bases, with 8 bases left between them. This chain's CDR3 is CASSFNPDSPLHF. DNA for the CDR3: TGCGCCAGCAGCTTCAACCCGGATTCACCCCTCCACTTT. The full variable domain, rest sourced from reference TRBV5-1 and TRBJ1-6, is KAGVTQTPRYLIKTRGQQVTLSCSPISGHRSVSWYQQTPGQGLQFLFEYFSETQRNKGNFPGRFSGRQFSNSRSEMNVSTLELGDSALYLCASSFNPDSPLHFGNGTRLTVT.

This clonotype was detected ten times or more. The chain links TRBV10-3 to TRBJ1-5; D perhaps matches TRBD1 (6 bases). CDR1 ENHRY and CDR2 SYGVKD come from the germline V gene. CDR3 length equals 14 residues. The ends were cut back, 4 bases at V and 7 bases at J, with 14 bases in the middle. The CDR3 DNA follows: TGTGCCATCAGTGGAAACAGGGTTGACCAGCCCCAGCATTTT. Amino acid sequence: CAISGNRVDQPQHF.

This clonotype was seen many times. This chain uses TRBV20-1 with TRBJ2-3; 9 bases match TRBD2. CDR1 and CDR2 (germline): DFQATT, SNEGSKA (reference sequence). This CDR3 is 14 amino acids long. The ends lost 6 bases at V and 8 bases at J; junction bases unmatched: 12. CDR3 sequence (DNA): TGCAGTGCCTCCCGGGGACTAGCTTCTGTTACGCAGTATTTT. This gives the protein CSASRGLASVTQYF.

This clonotype was seen many times. The chain combines TRBV30 with TRBJ2-3; D not resolved. CDR3 length: 12 amino acids. V was clipped by 4 bases and J by 2 bases, with 7 bases between them. CDR1 is GTSNPN, CDR2 SVGIG, per germline (reference sequence). The CDR3 sequence: CAWNRPTDTQYF. In DNA, the CDR3 is TGTGCCTGGAACCGACCCACAGATACGCAGTATTTT.

There are many counts of this clonotype. The chain carries TRBV2 and TRBJ2-7, with D hard to call. CDR1 is SNHLY and CDR2 is FYNNEI in the germline V gene. The CDR3 spans 12 residues. V was cut by 6 bases and J by 3 bases, with 9 bases left in between. DNA for the CDR3: TGTGCCAGCAGCGGCGACAACTACGAGCAGTACTTC. Translating gives CASSGDNYEQYF.

The chain is built from TRBV18 and TRBJ2-1; maybe TRBD2 (6 bases). Per the germline V gene, CDR1 is KGHSH and CDR2 is LQKENI. The V end was cut by 6 bases, the J end by 5 bases, with 14 bases between. The CDR3 has 14 residues. This CDR3 reads CASSPGTGNNEQFF. The DNA of the CDR3 is TGTGCCAGCTCTCCCGGGACTGGAAACAATGAGCAGTTCTTC. Full variable domain (remainder filled in from reference TRBV18 and TRBJ2-1): NAGVMQNPRHLVRRRGQEARLRCSPMKGHSHVYWYRQLPEEGLKFMVYLQKENIIDESGMPKERFSAEFPKEGPSILRIQQVVRGDSAAYFCASSPGTGNNEQFFGPGTRLTVL.

The sample holds many counts of this clonotype. The rearrangement uses TRBV12-3 or TRBV12-4 and TRBJ2-7; 14 bases line up with TRBD2. The CDR3 length is 15 residues. Germline trimming cut 7 bases from V and 2 bases from J; bases unmatched to any gene: 4. CDR3 nucleotide sequence: TGTGCCAGCACAGGGACTAGCGGGGGTCCCTACGAGCAGTACTTC. This encodes CASTGTSGGPYEQYF.

This chain links TRBV7-2 with TRBJ1-2, with 10 bases identical to TRBD1. After removal of 5 bases from V and 5 bases from J, the junction contained 14 bases not matched to a gene. The CDR3 is 17 residues long. Germline values: CDR1 SGHTA, CDR2 FQGNSA. The CDR3: CASSAPPGTGDRYGYTF. The CDR3 coding sequence is TGTGCCAGCAGCGCCCCCCCGGGGACAGGGGACCGTTATGGCTACACCTTC.

Ten or more counts support this clonotype. V usage is TRBV7-6 and J usage is TRBJ1-2; TRBD1 agrees at 8 bases. Per the germline V gene, CDR1 is SGHVS and CDR2 is FNYEAQ. The CDR3 is 16 residues long. V shed 5 bases, J shed 4 bases, and the junction held 12 bases outside the gene matches. CDR3 loop: CASSPGTGWGSYGYTF. The CDR3, as DNA: TGTGCCAGCAGCCCAGGGACAGGCTGGGGTAGCTATGGCTACACCTTC.

This clonotype came up many times. The chain couples TRBV4-2 to TRBJ2-5; TRBD1 is a possible D gene (6 bases). V was shortened by 1 base and J by 3 bases, with 9 bases between the two germline ends. Per germline, CDR1 LGHNA and CDR2 YNFKEQ. The CDR3 runs 14 residues. CDR3 in DNA: TGTGCCAGCAGCCAAGCACAGGGAAAAGAGACCCAGTACTTC. Residues: CASSQAQGKETQYF.

As DNA, the CDR3 is TGTGCCATCAGTGAGAGGGGGACAGGGGTTGAGCCCCAGCATTTT. Translating it yields CAISERGTGVEPQHF. The J gene is TRBJ1-5, the V gene TRBV10-3, with 10 bases matching TRBD1. The CDR3 length is 15 residues. Germline CDR1 reads ENHRY; CDR2 reads SYGVKD. V gave up 2 bases and J gave up 8 bases; unmatched junction bases: 6.

The sample holds many counts of this clonotype. The chain uses TRBV7-2 and TRBJ1-1; D remains ambiguous. Trimming cost V 1 base and J 0 bases, with 9 bases left between them. From germline, CDR1 is SGHTA and CDR2 FQGNSA. The CDR3 has 15 residues. Here the CDR3 DNA reads TGTGCCAGCAGCTTAGACCCGGTAATGAACACTGAAGCTTTCTTT. This translates into CASSLDPVMNTEAFF.

This clonotype appeared a few times. The rearrangement joins TRBV6-6 to TRBJ1-1; possibly TRBD1 for D (6 bases). The ends were cut back, 5 bases at V and 0 bases at J, with 22 bases in the middle. The germline gives CDR1 MNHNY, CDR2 SVGAGI (reference sequence). This CDR3 region has 18 residues. CDR3 sequence: CASSTTLGGRGMNTEAFF. The CDR3, as DNA: TGTGCCAGCAGTACAACATTAGGAGGCAGGGGCATGAACACTGAAGCTTTCTTT.

In this sample, this clonotype turned up many times. CDR3: CATSARRDSNNQPQHF. The CDR3 coding sequence is TGTGCCACCAGCGCCAGAAGGGACAGCAACAATCAGCCCCAGCATTTT. The chain links TRBV15 to TRBJ1-5; 7 bases match TRBD1. The length of the CDR3 is 16 residues. The J segment lost 3 bases and the V segment lost 5 bases, leaving 10 bases of the junction unmatched. Germline CDR1 LNHNV, CDR2 YYDKDF (reference sequence). Together with reference TRBV15 and TRBJ1-5, the CDR3 gives the full variable domain: DAMVIQNPRYQVTQFGKPVTLSCSQTLNHNVMYWYQQKSSQAPKLLFHYYDKDFNNEADTPDNFQSRRPNTSFCFLDIRSPGLGDTAMYLCATSARRDSNNQPQHFGDGTRLSIL.

This clonotype was counted ten times or more. V is TRBV19 and J is TRBJ1-5, with 7 bases matching TRBD1. Germline V lookup: CDR1 LNHDA, CDR2 SQIVND (reference sequence). The CDR3 extends over 15 amino acids. With V trimmed by 5 bases and J by 4 bases, 8 bases remained unmatched. The chain's CDR3 is CASSEQGNRNQPQHF. The CDR3 nucleotides read TGTGCCAGTAGTGAACAGGGGAACCGAAATCAGCCCCAGCATTTT.

This clonotype has only a few counts. This rearrangement joins TRBV7-2 to TRBJ2-7; 7 bases agree with TRBD2. V shed 6 bases and J 0 bases; nucleotides not matched to a gene: 8. This CDR3 spans 15 amino acids. Looked up from germline, CDR1 is SGHTA and CDR2 is FQGNSA. This chain's CDR3 is CASSFSPGGSYEQYF. CDR3 nucleotide sequence: TGTGCCAGCAGTTTCTCACCGGGGGGCTCCTACGAGCAGTACTTC.

This clonotype has ten or more counts. This chain uses TRBV29-1 with TRBJ2-1; the D is unclear. Germline loops: CDR1 SQVTM, CDR2 ANQGSEA. V dropped 4 bases and J dropped 13 bases, with 11 bases sitting between them. The CDR3 extends over 10 amino acids. The DNA of the CDR3 is TGCAGCGTTGTAGGCCTCCACCAGTTCTTC. Protein: CSVVGLHQFF.

In its sample, this clonotype was seen many times. The chain joins TRBV7-2 to TRBJ2-1; 16 bases line up with TRBD2. Per the germline V gene, CDR1 is SGHTA and CDR2 is FQGNSA. The CDR3 loop spans 16 amino acids. V shed 4 bases and J 10 bases; nucleotides not matched to a gene: 7. CDR3 in DNA: TGTGCCAGCAGCTCTGAAGGGACTAGCGGGGGGGCCGAGCAGTTCTTC. Translation: CASSSEGTSGGAEQFF.

Ten or more counts support this clonotype. The CDR3 sequence is CASSPDVNSDTQYF. The CDR3 region has the DNA TGTGCCAGCAGCCCCGACGTTAATTCAGATACGCAGTATTTT. V usage is TRBV12-3 or TRBV12-4 and J usage is TRBJ2-3; D is undetermined. The CDR3 consists of 14 residues. The ends were cut back, 6 bases at V and 4 bases at J, with 14 bases in the middle.

This clonotype was recorded a few times. This sequence joins TRBV7-2 and TRBJ2-5; TRBD2 agrees at 12 bases. With 5 bases clipped from V and 4 bases from J, the junction kept 8 bases outside the gene matches. The CDR3 has 16 amino acids. Germline V gives CDR1 SGHTA, CDR2 FQGNSA. The CDR3 sequence: CASSPWTSGDGETQYF. DNA for the CDR3: TGTGCCAGCAGCCCCTGGACTAGCGGGGACGGAGAGACCCAGTACTTC.

In this sample, this clonotype turned up a few times. The V gene is TRBV19, the J gene TRBJ2-7; D is possibly TRBD2 (7 bases). The ends were cut back, 2 bases at V and 5 bases at J, with 13 bases in the middle. This CDR3 spans 14 amino acids. Germline CDR1 and CDR2: LNHDA and SQIVND (reference sequence). DNA for the CDR3: TGTGCCAGTAGTATAAGGGGGGGGCGAAACGAGCAGTACTTC. Protein product: CASSIRGGRNEQYF.

This clonotype was picked up a small number of times. CDR3 region: CATSEGGHKETQYF. DNA for the CDR3: TGTGCCACCAGTGAGGGCGGTCACAAAGAGACCCAGTACTTC. J is TRBJ2-5 and V is TRBV24-1; D is ambiguous. This CDR3 is 14 amino acids long. The V gene's germline CDR1 is KGHDR and CDR2 SFDVKD. Trimming shortened V by 4 bases and J by 3 bases, and 11 bases separated the two germline ends.

The chain links TRBV5-1 to TRBJ2-1; the match to TRBD1 covers 9 bases. Trimming took 5 bases from V and 12 from J; bases not matched to a gene: 24. CDR1 is SGHRS, CDR2 YFSETQ, per germline. The CDR3 is made up of 18 amino acids. The DNA for the CDR3 is TGCGCCAGCAGGGAGAACCTAGCCGGACAGGGGATCGTCTGGGGGCAGTTCTTC. Translated, it gives CASRENLAGQGIVWGQFF.

Turning to this clonotype: A much larger clonotype is one base distant, so this may be a read error. The chain carries TRBV20-1 and TRBJ2-1; D call uncertain. This CDR3 is built from 15 residues. From germline, CDR1 is DFQATT and CDR2 SNEGSKA (reference sequence). The CDR3 nucleotides are TGCAGTGCTCAGAAGGACCCCGCAGTGGCGAATGAGCAGTCCTTC. This sequence encodes CSAQKDPAVANEQSF.

This clonotype has at least ten counts. The chain recombines TRBV2 with TRBJ1-6, with D possibly being TRBD1 (5 bases). The CDR3 runs to 14 residues. Germline CDR1 reads SNHLY; CDR2 reads FYNNEI. Trimming took off 7 bases at V and 5 bases at J, with 12 bases between the two ends. The CDR3 here is CASKTDSHNSPLHF. In DNA, the CDR3 is TGTGCCAGCAAGACCGACAGCCATAATTCACCCCTCCACTTT. The full variable domain, its missing parts supplied by reference TRBV2 and TRBJ1-6, is EPEVTQTPSHQVTQMGQEVILRCVPISNHLYFYWYRQILGQKVEFLVSFYNNEISEKSEIFDDQFSVERPDGSNFTLKIRSTKLEDSAMYFCASKTDSHNSPLHFGNGTRLTVT.

The rearrangement joins TRBV19 to TRBJ1-5; D unclear. The CDR3 totals 15 residues. V shed 5 bases and J shed 0 bases, with 11 bases lying between them. The germline gives CDR1 LNHDA, CDR2 SQIVND (reference sequence). CDR3 in amino acids: CASSHETVSNQPQHF. DNA of the CDR3: TGTGCCAGTAGTCACGAGACGGTTAGCAATCAGCCCCAGCATTTT.

This clonotype came up many times. V is TRBV18 and J is TRBJ2-7, with 10 bases aligning to TRBD1. The CDR3 loop spans 16 amino acids. V lost 3 bases and J lost 3; bases outside the gene matches: 8. The germline CDR1 and CDR2 sequences are KGHSH and LQKENI. CDR3 protein: CASSPPGTGALYEQYF. The DNA of the CDR3 is TGTGCCAGCTCACCCCCTGGGACAGGGGCCCTCTACGAGCAGTACTTC.

This clonotype was seen at least ten times. This chain links TRBV6-2 or TRBV6-3 with TRBJ1-2; D is unresolved. CDR1 and CDR2 from the germline V gene are MNHEY and SVGEGT. CDR3 length equals 12 residues. V dropped 6 bases and J dropped 7 bases, with 12 bases sitting between them. The CDR3 nucleotides read TGTGCCAGCAGCCCCCTCGGACGTGGCTACACCTTC. It yields the protein CASSPLGRGYTF.

V gene TRBV5-1 combines with J gene TRBJ2-3; 8 bases line up with TRBD1. Germline V gene sequence: CDR1 SGHRS, CDR2 YFSETQ. After removal of 2 bases from V and 5 bases from J, the junction contained 7 bases not matched to a gene. The CDR3 contains 15 residues. The CDR3 is CASSFQGAGIDTQYF. The CDR3 DNA reads TGCGCCAGCAGCTTTCAGGGGGCAGGGATAGATACGCAGTATTTT.

This clonotype was seen repeatedly, ten times or more. The rearrangement uses TRBV7-9 and TRBJ1-2; TRBD1 is a possible D gene (6 bases). The CDR3 length is 16 residues. Germline-derived CDR1 and CDR2 are SEHNR and FQNEAQ (reference sequence). Trimming took 4 bases from V and 4 from J, leaving 19 bases between them. CDR3 DNA sequence: TGTGCCAGCAGCTATGTAGCGGGGGCCGATTCCTATGGCTACACCTTC. This encodes CASSYVAGADSYGYTF.

This clonotype has at least ten counts. The chain is built from TRBV2 and TRBJ2-5; possibly TRBD2 for D (6 bases). Deletions cut 3 bases from V and 4 bases from J, with 18 bases between. Germline V gives CDR1 SNHLY, CDR2 FYNNEI. The CDR3 runs 16 residues. CDR3 DNA sequence: TGTGCCAGCAGTGATGGGGCCGGGGGAGTTGGAGAGACCCAGTACTTC. Its protein product is CASSDGAGGVGETQYF.